This passage covers 9 T cell receptor beta chains from one sample sequenced in a study of Ad26.COV2.S vaccination and SARS-CoV-2 variants. Clones were sequenced by immunoSEQ multiplex PCR, and TCRdb holds only the in-frame ones, with some missing. This table has about 440,000 clones, roughly 91% appearing once. The treatment is: roughly 18 received Ad26.COV2.S at low or high dose, single or two shots; about 5 received placebo; per-sample allocation not given. Collection of the samples took place on day 63 after the first injection of vaccine or placebo. This sample comprised peripheral blood, obtained in a trial of Ad26.COV2.S vaccine versus placebo. These receptor sequences come from a person aged 18-65 years who received the Ad26.COV2.S COVID-19 vaccine or a placebo.

V is TRBV6-2 or TRBV6-3 and J is TRBJ1-1; D unclear. Germline CDR1 MNHEY, CDR2 SVGEGT. The V end was cut by 5 bases, the J end by 5 bases, with 9 bases between. This CDR3 has 12 residues. The CDR3 sequence: CASSRRETEAFF. CDR3 sequence (DNA): TGTGCCAGCAGTCGTCGAGAAACTGAAGCTTTCTTT.

The chain uses TRBV15 and TRBJ2-7, with 8 bases aligning to TRBD2. Germline V gene lookup returns CDR1 LNHNV and CDR2 YYDKDF (reference sequence). Losses at the gene ends were 1 base for V and 3 bases for J; bases not matched to a gene: 5. This CDR3 comprises 15 residues. The CDR3: CATSRGERESYEQYF. In DNA form, the CDR3 reads TGTGCCACCAGCAGAGGTGAGCGGGAGAGCTACGAGCAGTACTTC.

The chain is built from TRBV27 and TRBJ2-1; D is unresolved. Germline V CDR1 and CDR2: MNHEY, SMNVEV (reference sequence). CDR3 length equals 15 residues. The V and J ends lost 2 bases and 4 bases respectively, with 12 bases between them. CDR3 bases: TGTGCCAGCAGTTTAATTGGTTGGGGATACAATGAGCAGTTCTTC. Its protein is CASSLIGWGYNEQFF.

V usage is TRBV15 and J usage is TRBJ2-3; 10 bases line up with TRBD1. The CDR3 loop spans 14 amino acids. Germline values: CDR1 LNHNV, CDR2 YYDKDF (reference sequence). CDR3 sequence reads: CATGQGVNTDTQYF. CDR3 nucleotide sequence: TGTGCTACAGGACAGGGGGTGAACACAGATACGCAGTATTTT.

This chain joins TRBV7-9 and TRBJ1-1; D gene uncertain. The CDR3 sequence is 15 residues long. Germline V gene lookup returns CDR1 SEHNR and CDR2 FQNEAQ (reference sequence). Trimming shortened V by 1 base and J by 1 base, and 10 bases separated the two germline ends. Here the CDR3 reads CASSLGRERNTEAFF. Written as DNA, the CDR3 is TGTGCCAGCAGCTTAGGAAGGGAGAGGAACACTGAAGCTTTCTTT.

The chain has TRBV7-9 and TRBJ2-5, with a possible D match to TRBD2 (5 bases). Germline V gene sequence: CDR1 SEHNR, CDR2 FQNEAQ (reference sequence). This CDR3 is 15 amino acids long. V was clipped by 1 base and J by 1 base, with 10 bases between them. The CDR3 DNA is TGTGCCAGCAGCTTAGGTGCGCGGGCCCAAGAGACCCAGTACTTC. This translates into CASSLGARAQETQYF.

This sequence joins TRBV18 and TRBJ2-1; the D is unclear. The V gene lost 3 bases and the J gene lost 6 bases, with 12 bases spanning the gap. CDR1 and CDR2 from the germline V gene are KGHSH and LQKENI. The CDR3 sequence is 14 residues long. The CDR3 DNA follows: TGTGCCAGCTCACCGAGTAGCCGAGGCAATGAGCAGTTCTTC. This translates into CASSPSSRGNEQFF.

This clone occurred a few times. The chain links TRBV2 to TRBJ1-1; the D is unclear. Germline V lookup: CDR1 SNHLY, CDR2 FYNNEI. The CDR3 runs to 12 residues. V gave up 5 bases and J gave up 4 bases, with 8 bases separating them. The CDR3 sequence: CASSTESTEAFF. The CDR3 DNA reads TGTGCCAGCAGTACAGAAAGCACTGAAGCTTTCTTT.

The rearrangement uses TRBV20-1 and TRBJ2-4; a possible D gene is TRBD1 (5 bases). Between the trimmed V and J ends, which lost 3 bases and 3 bases, there was a span of 15 bases. This CDR3 is 15 amino acids long. CDR1 is DFQATT, CDR2 SNEGSKA, per germline (reference sequence). CDR3 region: CSASTRAQGKNIQYF. CDR3 sequence (DNA): TGCAGTGCTAGTACTCGGGCCCAGGGCAAAAACATTCAGTACTTC.